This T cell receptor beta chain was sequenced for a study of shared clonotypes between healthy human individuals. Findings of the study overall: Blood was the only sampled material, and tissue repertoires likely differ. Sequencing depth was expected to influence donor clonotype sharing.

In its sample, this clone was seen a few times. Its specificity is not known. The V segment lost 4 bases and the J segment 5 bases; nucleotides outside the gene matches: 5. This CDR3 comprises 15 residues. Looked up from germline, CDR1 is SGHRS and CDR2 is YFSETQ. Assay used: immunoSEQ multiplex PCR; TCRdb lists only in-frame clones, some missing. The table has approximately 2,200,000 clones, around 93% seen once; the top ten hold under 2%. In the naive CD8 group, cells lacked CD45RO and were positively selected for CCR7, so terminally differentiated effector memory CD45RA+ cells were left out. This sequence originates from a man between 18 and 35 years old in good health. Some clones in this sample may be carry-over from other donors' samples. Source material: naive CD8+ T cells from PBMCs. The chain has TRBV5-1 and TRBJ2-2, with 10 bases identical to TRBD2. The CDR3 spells CASSPGTSVTGELFF. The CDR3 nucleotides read TGCGCCAGCAGCCCGGGGACTAGCGTGACCGGGGAGCTGTTTTTT.